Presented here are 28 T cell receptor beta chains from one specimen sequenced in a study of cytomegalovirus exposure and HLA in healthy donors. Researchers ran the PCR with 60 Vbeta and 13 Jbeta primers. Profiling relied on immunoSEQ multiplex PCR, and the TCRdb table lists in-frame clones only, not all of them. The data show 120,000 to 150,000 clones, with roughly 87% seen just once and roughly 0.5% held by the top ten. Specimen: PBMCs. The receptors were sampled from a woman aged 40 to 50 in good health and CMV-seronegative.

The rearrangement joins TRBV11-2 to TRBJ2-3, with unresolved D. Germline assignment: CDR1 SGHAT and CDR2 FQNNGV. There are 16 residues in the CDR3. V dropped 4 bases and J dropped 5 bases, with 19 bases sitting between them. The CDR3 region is CASSWVRGRGGDTQYF. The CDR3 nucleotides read TGTGCCAGCAGCTGGGTGCGAGGCAGAGGTGGAGATACGCAGTATTTT.

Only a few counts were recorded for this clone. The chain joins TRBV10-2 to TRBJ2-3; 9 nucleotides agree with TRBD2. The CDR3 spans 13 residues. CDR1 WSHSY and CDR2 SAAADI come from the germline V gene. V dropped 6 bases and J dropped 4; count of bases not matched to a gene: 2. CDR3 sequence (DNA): TGCGCCAGCAGGGTAGCGGGGGCAGATACGCAGTATTTT. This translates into CASRVAGADTQYF.

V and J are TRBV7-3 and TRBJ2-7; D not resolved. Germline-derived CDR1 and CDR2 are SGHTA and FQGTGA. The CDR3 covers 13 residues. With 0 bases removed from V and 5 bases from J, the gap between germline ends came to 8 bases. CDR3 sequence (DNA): TGTGCCAGCAGCTTAACCGAGGCTAACGAGCAGTACTTC. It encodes CASSLTEANEQYF.

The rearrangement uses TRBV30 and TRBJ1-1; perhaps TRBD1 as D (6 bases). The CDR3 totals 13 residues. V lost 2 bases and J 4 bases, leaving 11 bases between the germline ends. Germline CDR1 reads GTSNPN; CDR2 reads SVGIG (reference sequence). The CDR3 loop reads CAWSPGGGTEAFF. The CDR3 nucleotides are TGTGCCTGGAGTCCGGGAGGGGGCACTGAAGCTTTCTTT.

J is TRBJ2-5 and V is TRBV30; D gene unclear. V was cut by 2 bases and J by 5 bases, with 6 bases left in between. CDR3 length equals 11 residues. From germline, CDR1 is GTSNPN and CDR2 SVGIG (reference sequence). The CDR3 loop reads CAWSSMETQYF. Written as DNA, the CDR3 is TGTGCCTGGAGTAGCATGGAGACCCAGTACTTC.

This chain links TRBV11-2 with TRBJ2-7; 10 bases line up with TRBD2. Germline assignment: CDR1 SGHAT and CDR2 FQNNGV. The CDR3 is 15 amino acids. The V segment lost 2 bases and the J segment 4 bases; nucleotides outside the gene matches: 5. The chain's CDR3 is CASSLMGLARYEQYF. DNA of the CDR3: TGTGCCAGCAGCTTAATGGGACTAGCGAGGTACGAGCAGTACTTC.

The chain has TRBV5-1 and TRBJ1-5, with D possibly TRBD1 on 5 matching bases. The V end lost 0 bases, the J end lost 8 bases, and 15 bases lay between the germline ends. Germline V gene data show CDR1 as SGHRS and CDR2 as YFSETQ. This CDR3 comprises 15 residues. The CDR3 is CASSLDGAPGEPQHF. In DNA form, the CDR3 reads TGCGCCAGCAGCTTGGATGGGGCCCCGGGGGAGCCCCAGCATTTT.

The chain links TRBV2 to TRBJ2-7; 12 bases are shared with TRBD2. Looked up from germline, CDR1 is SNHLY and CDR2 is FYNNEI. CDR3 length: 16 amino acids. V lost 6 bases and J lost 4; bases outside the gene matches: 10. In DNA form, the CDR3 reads TGTGCCAGCAGCCCGAGGGGTCTAGCGGGAGGGTACGAGCAGTACTTC. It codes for CASSPRGLAGGYEQYF.

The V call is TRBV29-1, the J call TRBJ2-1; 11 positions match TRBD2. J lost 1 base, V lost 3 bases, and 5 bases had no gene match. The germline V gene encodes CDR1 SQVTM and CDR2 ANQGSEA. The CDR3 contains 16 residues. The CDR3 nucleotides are TGCAGCGTTGATACGGGACTAGCGGCTTCCTACAATGAGCAGTTCTTC. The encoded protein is CSVDTGLAASYNEQFF.

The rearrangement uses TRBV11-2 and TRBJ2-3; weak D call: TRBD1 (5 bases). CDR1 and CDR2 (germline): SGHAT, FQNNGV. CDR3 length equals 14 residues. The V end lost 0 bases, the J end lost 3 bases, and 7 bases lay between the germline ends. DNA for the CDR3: TGTGCCAGCAGCTTAGATCGACAGACAGATACGCAGTATTTT. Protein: CASSLDRQTDTQYF.

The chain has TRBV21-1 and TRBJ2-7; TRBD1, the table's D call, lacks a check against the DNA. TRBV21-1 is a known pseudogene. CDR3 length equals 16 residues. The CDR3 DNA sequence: TGTGCCAGCAGCAAAGTAGCAGAGGACAGTCGAGCCGAGCAGTACTTC. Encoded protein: CASSKVAEDSRAEQYF.

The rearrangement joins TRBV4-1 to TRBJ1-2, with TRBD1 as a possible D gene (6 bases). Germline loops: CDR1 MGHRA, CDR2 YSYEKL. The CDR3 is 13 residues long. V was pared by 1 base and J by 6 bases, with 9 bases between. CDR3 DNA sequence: TGCGCCAGCAGCCAAGGTTCAGGGGATGGCTACACCTTC. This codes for CASSQGSGDGYTF.

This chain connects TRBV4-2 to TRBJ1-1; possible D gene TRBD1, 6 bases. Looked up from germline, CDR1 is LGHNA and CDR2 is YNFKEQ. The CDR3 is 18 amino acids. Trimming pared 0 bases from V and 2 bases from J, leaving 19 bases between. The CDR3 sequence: CASSQDRSRGTLNTEAFF. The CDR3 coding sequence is TGTGCCAGCAGCCAAGATAGAAGTCGAGGGACACTTAACACTGAAGCTTTCTTT.

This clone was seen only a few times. CDR3 bases: TGTGCCAGCTCCCTAGCGGGAGCCGATGAGCAGTTCTTC. Its protein product is CASSLAGADEQFF. The chain employs TRBV7-9 and TRBJ2-1; 10 bases map to TRBD2. CDR3 length: 13 residues. CDR1 and CDR2 (germline): SEHNR, FQNEAQ (reference sequence). The J segment lost 8 bases and the V segment lost 8 bases, leaving 6 bases of the junction unmatched.

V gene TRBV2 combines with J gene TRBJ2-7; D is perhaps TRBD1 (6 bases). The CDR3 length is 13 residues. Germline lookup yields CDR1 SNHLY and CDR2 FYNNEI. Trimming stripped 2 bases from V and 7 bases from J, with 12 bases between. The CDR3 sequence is CASSELIGGEQYF. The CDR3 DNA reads TGTGCCAGCAGTGAACTGATAGGGGGTGAGCAGTACTTC.

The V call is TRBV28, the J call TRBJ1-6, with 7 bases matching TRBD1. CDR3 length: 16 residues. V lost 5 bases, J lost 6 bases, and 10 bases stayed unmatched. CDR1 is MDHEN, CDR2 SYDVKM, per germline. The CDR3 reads CASSPSTGTGNSPLHF. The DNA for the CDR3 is TGTGCCAGCAGTCCGTCGACAGGGACTGGTAATTCACCCCTCCACTTT.

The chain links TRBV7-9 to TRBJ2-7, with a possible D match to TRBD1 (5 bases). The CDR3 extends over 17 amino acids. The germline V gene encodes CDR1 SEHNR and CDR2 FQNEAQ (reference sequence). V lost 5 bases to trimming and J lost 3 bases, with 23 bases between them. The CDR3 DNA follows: TGTGCCAGCAGCGCTATAATCCCAGGGCCCTACCGCTACGAGCAGTACTTC. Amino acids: CASSAIIPGPYRYEQYF.

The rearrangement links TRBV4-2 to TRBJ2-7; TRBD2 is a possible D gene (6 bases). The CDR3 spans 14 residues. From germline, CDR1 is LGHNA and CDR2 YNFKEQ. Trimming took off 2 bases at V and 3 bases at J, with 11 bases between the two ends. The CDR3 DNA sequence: TGTGCCAGCAGCCAACGCCCGGGGGACTACGAGCAGTACTTC. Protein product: CASSQRPGDYEQYF.

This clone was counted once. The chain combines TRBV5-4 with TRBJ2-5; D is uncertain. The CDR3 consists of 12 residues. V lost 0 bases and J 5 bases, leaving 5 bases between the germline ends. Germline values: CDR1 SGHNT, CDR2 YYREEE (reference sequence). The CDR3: CASSLESETQYF. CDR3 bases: TGTGCCAGCAGCTTGGAATCTGAGACCCAGTACTTC.

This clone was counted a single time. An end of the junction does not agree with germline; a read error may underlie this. The CDR3 bases are TGTTCCAGCAGCTTAGGATCCGGACAGGGCCCTAATGGCTACACCTTC. Its protein product is CSSSLGSGQGPNGYTF. This chain uses TRBV7-9 with TRBJ1-2; 8 bases line up with TRBD1. Germline V lookup: CDR1 SEHNR, CDR2 FQNEAQ (reference sequence). The CDR3 spans 16 residues.

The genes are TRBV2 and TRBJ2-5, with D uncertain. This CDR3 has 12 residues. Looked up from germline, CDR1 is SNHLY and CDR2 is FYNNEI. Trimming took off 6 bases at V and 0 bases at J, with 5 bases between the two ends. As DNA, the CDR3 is TGTGCCAGCAGGGAGTACCAAGAGACCCAGTACTTC. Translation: CASREYQETQYF.

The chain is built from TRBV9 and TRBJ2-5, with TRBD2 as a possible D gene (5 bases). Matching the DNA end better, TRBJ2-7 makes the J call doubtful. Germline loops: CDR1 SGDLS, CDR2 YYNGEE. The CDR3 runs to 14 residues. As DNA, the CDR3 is TGTGCCAGCAGCGTCGGGGTCCCGGGTTACGAGCAGTACTTC. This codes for CASSVGVPGYEQYF.

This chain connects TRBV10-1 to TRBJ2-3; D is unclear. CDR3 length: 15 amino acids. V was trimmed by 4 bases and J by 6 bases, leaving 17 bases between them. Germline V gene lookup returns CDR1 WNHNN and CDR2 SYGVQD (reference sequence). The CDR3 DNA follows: TGCGCCAGCAGTGCCGACTCATCTCTATCGGATACGCAGTATTTT. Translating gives CASSADSSLSDTQYF.

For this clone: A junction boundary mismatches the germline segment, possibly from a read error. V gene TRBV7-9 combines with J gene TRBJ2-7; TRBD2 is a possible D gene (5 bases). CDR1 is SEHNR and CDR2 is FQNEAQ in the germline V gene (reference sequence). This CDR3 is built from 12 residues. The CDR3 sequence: CSSGLLSYEQYF. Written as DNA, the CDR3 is TGTTCCAGCGGCCTCTTATCCTACGAGCAGTACTTC. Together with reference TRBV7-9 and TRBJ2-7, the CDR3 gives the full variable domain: DTGVSQNPRHKITKRGQNVTFRCDPISEHNRLYWYRQTLGQGPEFLTYFQNEAQLEKSRLLSDRFSAERPKGSFSTLEIQRTEQGDSAMYLCSSGLLSYEQYFGPGTRLTVT.

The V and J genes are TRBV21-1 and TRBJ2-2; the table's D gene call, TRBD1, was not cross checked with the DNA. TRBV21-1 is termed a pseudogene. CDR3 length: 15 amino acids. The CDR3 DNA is TGTGCCAGCAGCAACAGGGAATTCTACACCGTGGAGCTGTTTTTT. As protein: CASSNREFYTVELFF.

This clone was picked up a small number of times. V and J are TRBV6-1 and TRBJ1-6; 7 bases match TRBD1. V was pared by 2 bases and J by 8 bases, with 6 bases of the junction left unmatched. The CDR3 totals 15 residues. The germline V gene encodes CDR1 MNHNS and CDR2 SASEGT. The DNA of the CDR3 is TGTGCCAGCAGTGAACAGGGGGGTCGGGATTCACCCCTCCACTTT. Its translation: CASSEQGGRDSPLHF.

The DNA of the CDR3 is TGTGCCAGCAGCCAAGACGGTCGGGGCAATGAGCAGTTCTTC. It codes for CASSQDGRGNEQFF. The chain links TRBV4-2 to TRBJ2-1, with D possibly being TRBD2 (5 bases). The CDR3 covers 14 residues. V lost 0 bases and J lost 6, with 9 bases in between. CDR1 LGHNA and CDR2 YNFKEQ come from the germline V gene.

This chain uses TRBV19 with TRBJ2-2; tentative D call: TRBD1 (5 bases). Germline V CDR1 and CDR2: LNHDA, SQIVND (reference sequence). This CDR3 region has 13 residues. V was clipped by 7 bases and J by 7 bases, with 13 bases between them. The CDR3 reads CASTPQGFGELFF. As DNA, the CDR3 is TGTGCCAGTACACCTCAGGGTTTCGGGGAGCTGTTTTTT.